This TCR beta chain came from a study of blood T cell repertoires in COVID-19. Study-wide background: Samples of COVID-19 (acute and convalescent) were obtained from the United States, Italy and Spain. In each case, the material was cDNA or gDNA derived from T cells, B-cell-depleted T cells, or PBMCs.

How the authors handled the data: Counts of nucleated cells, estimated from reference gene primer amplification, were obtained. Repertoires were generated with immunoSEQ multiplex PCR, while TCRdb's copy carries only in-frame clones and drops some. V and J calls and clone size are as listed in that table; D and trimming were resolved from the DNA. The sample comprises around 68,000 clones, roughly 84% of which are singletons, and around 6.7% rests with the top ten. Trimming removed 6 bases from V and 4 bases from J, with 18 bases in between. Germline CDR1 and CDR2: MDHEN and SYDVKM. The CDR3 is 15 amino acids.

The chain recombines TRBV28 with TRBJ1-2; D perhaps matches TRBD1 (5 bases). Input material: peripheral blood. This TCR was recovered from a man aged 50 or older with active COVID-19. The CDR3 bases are TGTGCCAGCAGGCCCGTATCAGGGCTCATCTATGGCTACACCTTC. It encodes CASRPVSGLIYGYTF.